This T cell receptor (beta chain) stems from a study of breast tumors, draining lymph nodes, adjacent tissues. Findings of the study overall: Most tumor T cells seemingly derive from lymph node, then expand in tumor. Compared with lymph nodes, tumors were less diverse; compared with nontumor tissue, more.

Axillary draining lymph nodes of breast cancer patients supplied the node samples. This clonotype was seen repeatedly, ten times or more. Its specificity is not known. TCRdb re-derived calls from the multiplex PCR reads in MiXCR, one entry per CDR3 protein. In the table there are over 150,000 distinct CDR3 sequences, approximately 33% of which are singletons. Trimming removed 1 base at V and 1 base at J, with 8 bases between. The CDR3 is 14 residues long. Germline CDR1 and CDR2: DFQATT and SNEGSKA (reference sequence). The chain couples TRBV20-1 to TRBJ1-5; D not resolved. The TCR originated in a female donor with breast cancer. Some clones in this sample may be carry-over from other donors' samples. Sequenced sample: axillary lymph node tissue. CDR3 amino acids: CSARGGGSNQPQHF. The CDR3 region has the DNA TGCAGTGCTAGAGGGGGAGGGAGCAATCAGCCCCAGCATTTT.